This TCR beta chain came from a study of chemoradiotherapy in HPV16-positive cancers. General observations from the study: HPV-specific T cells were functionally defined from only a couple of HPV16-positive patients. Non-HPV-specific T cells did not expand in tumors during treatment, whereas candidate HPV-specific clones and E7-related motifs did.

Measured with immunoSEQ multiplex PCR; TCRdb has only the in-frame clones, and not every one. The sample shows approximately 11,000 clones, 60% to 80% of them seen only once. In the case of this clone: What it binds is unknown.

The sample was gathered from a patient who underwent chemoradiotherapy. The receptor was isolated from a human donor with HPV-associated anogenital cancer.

For the CDR3, the DNA is TGCGCCAGCAGCTTGGGGCGGGGAGGCACTGAAGCTTTCTTT. It encodes CASSLGRGGTEAFF. The chain has TRBV5-1 and TRBJ1-1; D call uncertain. CDR3 size: 14 residues. CDR1 and CDR2 from the germline V gene are SGHRS and YFSETQ. V dropped 0 bases and J dropped 4 bases, with 10 bases sitting between them.